Presented here are 32 T cell receptor beta chains from one specimen sequenced in a study of regulatory T cells in long-lasting Graves disease. Generation of the TCR library employed RNA extracted from PBMCs. TCRdb re-derived calls from the reads in MiXCR, one entry per CDR3 protein. The profile shows about 880 distinct CDR3 sequences, over 65% of them singletons. The sequences come from peripheral blood mononuclear cells (PBMCs), collected with antithyroid drug treatment, in newly diagnosed or persistent Graves disease (not recorded which). The source is a woman aged 40 to 55 with Graves disease.

The chain recombines TRBV7-8 with TRBJ2-1, with D perhaps matching TRBD2 (5 bases). CDR3 length equals 15 residues. The germline V gene encodes CDR1 SGHVS and CDR2 FQNEAQ. Trimming removed 8 bases at V and 2 bases at J, with 16 bases between. The CDR3 region is CASGEGAAAYNEQFF. The CDR3 DNA reads as TGTGCCAGCGGGGAAGGAGCGGCTGCCTACAATGAGCAGTTCTTC.

The chain combines TRBV4-2 with TRBJ1-1, with TRBD1 matching over 9 bases. There are 13 residues in the CDR3. Germline V CDR1 and CDR2: LGHNA, YNFKEQ. The ends lost 7 bases at V and 7 bases at J; junction bases unmatched: 7. The CDR3 here is CASTATGGGEAFF. The CDR3 region has the DNA TGTGCCAGCACCGCAACAGGGGGCGGTGAAGCTTTCTTT.

This clonotype was seen only once. A junction boundary mismatches the germline segment, possibly from a read error. This rearrangement joins TRBV7-2 to TRBJ2-5; 8 nucleotides align to TRBD2. The CDR3 loop spans 13 amino acids. Germline V CDR1 and CDR2: SGHTA, FQGNSA. This chain's CDR3 is CASSSDGGAVLGF. In nucleotides, the CDR3 is TGTGCCAGCAGCTCTGACGGGGGGGCGGTCCTAGGCTTC.

The J gene is TRBJ2-5, the V gene TRBV7-3; D not resolved. The CDR3 is 14 residues long. Germline V lookup: CDR1 SGHTA, CDR2 FQGTGA. The germline V and J ends were trimmed by 5 bases and 1 base, with 11 bases remaining between them. CDR3: CASSLTWPQETQYF. CDR3 bases: TGTGCCAGCAGCCTCACGTGGCCCCAAGAGACCCAGTACTTC. The variable domain in full, completed from reference TRBV7-3 and TRBJ2-5, reads GAGVSQTPSNKVTEKGKYVELRCDPISGHTALYWYRQSLGQGPEFLIYFQGTGAADDSGLPNDRFFAVRPEGSVSTLKIQRTERGDSAVYLCASSLTWPQETQYFGPGTRLLVL.

V is TRBV15 and J is TRBJ2-1; D perhaps matches TRBD2 (5 bases). CDR1 and CDR2 (germline): LNHNV, YYDKDF (reference sequence). This CDR3 region has 16 residues. V was clipped by 3 bases and J by 2 bases, with 14 bases between them. In nucleotides, the CDR3 is TGTGCCACCAGCAGGTCCCGGACTGTCGCCTACAATGAGCAGTTCTTC. Amino acids: CATSRSRTVAYNEQFF. Full variable domain (remainder filled in from reference TRBV15 and TRBJ2-1): DAMVIQNPRYQVTQFGKPVTLSCSQTLNHNVMYWYQQKSSQAPKLLFHYYDKDFNNEADTPDNFQSRRPNTSFCFLDIRSPGLGDTAMYLCATSRSRTVAYNEQFFGPGTRLTVL.

This chain connects TRBV20-1 to TRBJ1-2; TRBD1 matches 11 bases. J lost 5 bases, V lost 1 base, and 3 bases had no gene match. The CDR3 totals 14 residues. CDR1 and CDR2 (germline): DFQATT, SNEGSKA (reference sequence). The CDR3 nucleotides read TGCAGTGCTAGAGGGACAGGGGGCGGATATGGCTACACCTTC. Amino acids: CSARGTGGGYGYTF.

This chain links TRBV12-3 or TRBV12-4 with TRBJ1-2; D unresolved. The length of the CDR3 is 11 residues. Trimming cost V 3 bases and J 2 bases, with 1 base left between them. CDR3: CASSLNYGYTF. The CDR3 bases are TGTGCCAGCAGTTTGAACTATGGCTACACCTTC.

The genes are TRBV4-1 and TRBJ2-1; TRBD2 might be the D (5 bases). This CDR3 is 13 amino acids long. Trimming shortened V by 4 bases and J by 8 bases, and 12 bases separated the two germline ends. Per the germline V gene, CDR1 is MGHRA and CDR2 is YSYEKL. CDR3 in DNA: TGCGCCAGCAGCCTTTTATTGCGGGATGAGCAGTTCTTC. This translates into CASSLLLRDEQFF.

The genes are TRBV12-3 or TRBV12-4 and TRBJ2-7; the D call may be TRBD1 or TRBD2 (5 bases each). The CDR3 loop spans 13 amino acids. V dropped 8 bases and J dropped 2 bases, with 13 bases sitting between them. CDR3 DNA: TGTGCCAGCGGACTCTACAGGCCCTACGAGCAGTACTTC. It encodes CASGLYRPYEQYF.

V is TRBV6-2 or TRBV6-3 and J is TRBJ1-1; D remains unclear. Germline V gene data show CDR1 as MNHEY and CDR2 as SVGEGT. With 6 bases removed from V and 4 bases from J, the gap between germline ends came to 27 bases. There are 18 residues in the CDR3. CDR3 in DNA: TGTGCCAGCAGGGAGCAAGTACTTCAAACAATAGTCCCCACTGAAGCTTTCTTT. Its translation: CASREQVLQTIVPTEAFF.

The chain recombines TRBV28 with TRBJ2-5; 8 bases are shared with TRBD1. The CDR3 runs 14 residues. With 6 bases clipped from V and 4 bases from J, the junction kept 7 bases outside the gene matches. Germline CDR1 reads MDHEN; CDR2 reads SYDVKM. In DNA form, the CDR3 reads TGTGCCAGCAGCCCCCCCAGGGGGCGAGAGACCCAGTACTTC. This gives the protein CASSPPRGRETQYF. The entire variable domain, with the rest obtained from reference TRBV28 and TRBJ2-5, is as follows: DVKVTQSSRYLVKRTGEKVFLECVQDMDHENMFWYRQDPGLGLRLIYFSYDVKMKEKGDIPEGYSVSREKKERFSLILESASTNQTSMYLCASSPPRGRETQYFGPGTRLLVL.

The chain links TRBV27 to TRBJ1-2; TRBD1 matches 8 bases. The CDR3 contains 13 residues. Trimming removed 8 bases from V and 5 bases from J; junction bases left unmatched: 7. CDR1 and CDR2 (germline): MNHEY, SMNVEV (reference sequence). CDR3 DNA: TGTGCCAGCCATGGACAGGGAGGATATGGCTACACCTTC. The encoded protein is CASHGQGGYGYTF.

This clonotype was observed a few times. The chain recombines TRBV25-1 with TRBJ2-1; 9 bases match TRBD2. This CDR3 region has 16 residues. J was trimmed by 1 base and V by 4 bases; bases with no gene match: 5. Germline values: CDR1 MGHDK, CDR2 SYGVNS. CDR3: CASSGDLAGSYNEQFF. As DNA, the CDR3 is TGTGCCAGCAGTGGGGACCTAGCGGGATCCTACAATGAGCAGTTCTTC. Complete variable domain (other parts from reference TRBV25-1 and TRBJ2-1): EADIYQTPRYLVIGTGKKITLECSQTMGHDKMYWYQQDPGMELHLIHYSYGVNSTEKGDLSSESTVSRIRTEHFPLTLESARPSHTSQYLCASSGDLAGSYNEQFFGPGTRLTVL.

This chain connects TRBV5-5 to TRBJ2-1; 10 bases line up with TRBD1. The CDR3 is 15 residues long. CDR1 is SGHKS, CDR2 YYEKEE, per germline (reference sequence). V shed 3 bases, J shed 7 bases, and the junction held 7 bases outside the gene matches. The CDR3 protein is CASSSPGQGINEQFF. DNA for the CDR3: TGTGCCAGCAGCTCGCCGGGACAGGGGATAAATGAGCAGTTCTTC.

The chain uses TRBV12-3 or TRBV12-4 and TRBJ2-7, with a weak D call TRBD1 (7 bases). This CDR3 is 12 amino acids long. V was pared by 5 bases and J by 4 bases, with 9 bases between. CDR3 coding DNA: TGTGCCAGCAGTCAGGGGGGATACGAGCAGTACTTC. It codes for CASSQGGYEQYF.

J is TRBJ1-2 and V is TRBV12-3 or TRBV12-4; 8 bases map to TRBD1. There are 14 residues in the CDR3. V trimming: 6 bases; J trimming: 9 bases; junction bases outside the gene matches: 12. CDR3 region: CASRRDRGYASYTF. CDR3 DNA sequence: TGTGCCAGCAGGCGTGACAGGGGATATGCAAGCTACACCTTC.

J is TRBJ2-7 and V is TRBV5-1; D is unresolved. Trimming stripped 2 bases from V and 3 bases from J, with 6 bases between. Germline values: CDR1 SGHRS, CDR2 YFSETQ. The CDR3 length is 12 residues. The CDR3 sequence is CASSLGHYEQYF. The CDR3 nucleotides are TGCGCCAGCAGCTTAGGTCACTACGAGCAGTACTTC.

This rearrangement joins TRBV27 to TRBJ1-6; D is uncertain. The germline V gene encodes CDR1 MNHEY and CDR2 SMNVEV (reference sequence). Trimming cost V 6 bases and J 0 bases, with 9 bases left between them. There are 15 residues in the CDR3. CDR3 bases: TGTGCCAGCAGGAGAACGAGCTCCTATAATTCACCCCTCCACTTT. This translates into CASRRTSSYNSPLHF.

The chain joins TRBV11-1 to TRBJ1-2; D gene uncertain. Looked up from germline, CDR1 is SGHAT and CDR2 is FQDESV (reference sequence). This CDR3 is built from 15 residues. Trimming cost V 1 base and J 8 bases, with 17 bases left between them. The CDR3 sequence: CASSLGSRGYGGYTF. DNA for the CDR3: TGTGCCAGCAGCTTAGGTTCTCGAGGGTATGGCGGCTACACCTTC.

This rearrangement joins TRBV28 to TRBJ1-6; D gene uncertain. The CDR3 covers 16 residues. Trimming took off 1 base at V and 7 bases at J, with 14 bases between the two ends. Germline values: CDR1 MDHEN, CDR2 SYDVKM. CDR3: CASSLSGVYGNSPLHF. The DNA for the CDR3 is TGTGCCAGCAGTTTATCGGGAGTGTATGGCAATTCACCCCTCCACTTT.

The gene calls are TRBV12-5 and TRBJ2-3, with 7 positions matching TRBD1. The V gene's germline CDR1 is LGHNT and CDR2 FRNRAP. The CDR3 consists of 13 residues. The V segment lost 7 bases and the J segment 6 bases; nucleotides outside the gene matches: 7. The CDR3 is CASALTGWDTQYF. The CDR3 DNA follows: TGTGCTAGTGCCCTGACAGGGTGGGATACGCAGTATTTT.

The gene calls are TRBV7-2 and TRBJ2-2; D gene ambiguous. This CDR3 contains 14 residues. Germline V gene sequence: CDR1 SGHTA, CDR2 FQGNSA. V lost 0 bases and J lost 3, with 5 bases in between. CDR3 loop: CASSLASYTGELFF. CDR3 nucleotide sequence: TGTGCCAGCAGCTTAGCTTCCTACACCGGGGAGCTGTTTTTT.

The chain couples TRBV7-8 to TRBJ2-7; 8 bases line up with TRBD2. The CDR3 has 17 residues. Germline-derived CDR1 and CDR2 are SGHVS and FQNEAQ. With V trimmed by 5 bases and J by 2 bases, 14 bases remained unmatched. CDR3 nucleotides: TGTGCCAGCAGCAAGCACGGGACTCGGGGGGGAACCTACGAGCAGTACTTC. Residues: CASSKHGTRGGTYEQYF.

J is TRBJ1-5 and V is TRBV6-2 or TRBV6-3; no clear D gene. The germline gives CDR1 MNHEY, CDR2 SVGEGT. The CDR3 is 15 amino acids. Trimming removed 4 bases at V and 2 bases at J, with 12 bases between. CDR3 amino acids: CASSSRRVRNQPQHF. CDR3 sequence (DNA): TGTGCCAGCAGTTCCCGTCGAGTTCGCAATCAGCCCCAGCATTTT.

This clonotype has just a few counts. The rearrangement links TRBV5-1 to TRBJ1-2, with D uncertain. The V and J ends lost 5 bases and 2 bases respectively, with 10 bases between them. Germline-derived CDR1 and CDR2 are SGHRS and YFSETQ. This CDR3 comprises 13 residues. This CDR3 is CASSSDPNYGYTF. The DNA for the CDR3 is TGCGCCAGCAGTTCTGACCCCAACTATGGCTACACCTTC.

This clonotype was detected only once. The gene calls are TRBV20-1 and TRBJ2-3, with TRBD2 matching 9 bases. The V gene's germline CDR1 is DFQATT and CDR2 SNEGSKA (reference sequence). Trimming at V came to 5 bases and at J to 4 bases, leaving 10 bases not matched to a gene. This CDR3 has 15 amino acids. CDR3 protein: CSAYRIAGAADTQYF. For the CDR3, the DNA is TGCAGTGCTTATCGGATAGCGGGAGCGGCAGATACGCAGTATTTT.

The chain employs TRBV29-1 and TRBJ1-1; TRBD1 might be the D (5 bases). V was pared by 4 bases and J by 1 base, with 13 bases between. The CDR3 is 14 amino acids. Germline assignment: CDR1 SQVTM and CDR2 ANQGSEA. This CDR3 is CSVAEGRRNTEAFF. The CDR3 nucleotides read TGCAGCGTTGCAGAGGGGCGCCGGAACACTGAAGCTTTCTTT.

The chain carries TRBV11-1 and TRBJ2-3; perhaps TRBD2 as D (6 bases). CDR3 size: 17 residues. Germline V gene lookup returns CDR1 SGHAT and CDR2 FQDESV (reference sequence). V lost 6 bases to trimming and J lost 5 bases, with 24 bases between them. This CDR3 is CASRVSTVGSLGDTQYF. The CDR3, as DNA: TGTGCCAGCAGAGTTAGTACGGTCGGGAGCTTAGGAGATACGCAGTATTTT.

The chain employs TRBV29-1 and TRBJ2-1; 8 positions match TRBD1. V trimming: 2 bases; J trimming: 4 bases; junction bases outside the gene matches: 1. Per germline, CDR1 SQVTM and CDR2 ANQGSEA. The CDR3 loop spans 13 amino acids. The DNA for the CDR3 is TGCAGCGTTGAAACAGGGGGGTACAATGAGCAGTTCTTC. As protein: CSVETGGYNEQFF.

The chain is built from TRBV19 and TRBJ2-2, with unresolved D. The V end was cut by 8 bases, the J end by 4 bases, with 14 bases between. The V gene's germline CDR1 is LNHDA and CDR2 SQIVND (reference sequence). There are 14 residues in the CDR3. DNA of the CDR3: TGTGCCAGTCATCTAGTAGGGTTCACCGGGGAGCTGTTTTTT. Its protein product is CASHLVGFTGELFF. The whole variable domain, filled in from reference TRBV19 and TRBJ2-2, reads DGGITQSPKYLFRKEGQNVTLSCEQNLNHDAMYWYRQDPGQGLRLIYYSQIVNDFQKGDIAEGYSVSREKKESFPLTVTSAQKNPTAFYLCASHLVGFTGELFFGEGSRLTVL.

The chain recombines TRBV7-3 with TRBJ2-3, with TRBD2 matching 8 bases. CDR3 length: 14 residues. The germline V gene has CDR1 SGHTA and CDR2 FQGTGA. V was clipped by 2 bases and J by 5 bases; unmatched bases: 3. The CDR3 here is CASSLQGLGDTQYF. CDR3 in DNA: TGTGCCAGCAGCTTACAGGGACTAGGAGATACGCAGTATTTT.

The chain is built from TRBV6-2 or TRBV6-3 and TRBJ2-7; D is ambiguous. The germline V gene encodes CDR1 MNHEY and CDR2 SVGEGT. This CDR3 has 12 amino acids. The V end lost 8 bases, the J end lost 5 bases, and 13 bases lay between the germline ends. The CDR3 nucleotides are TGTGCCAGCGGTCGGGTCACGAACGAGCAGTACTTC. Translation gives CASGRVTNEQYF.